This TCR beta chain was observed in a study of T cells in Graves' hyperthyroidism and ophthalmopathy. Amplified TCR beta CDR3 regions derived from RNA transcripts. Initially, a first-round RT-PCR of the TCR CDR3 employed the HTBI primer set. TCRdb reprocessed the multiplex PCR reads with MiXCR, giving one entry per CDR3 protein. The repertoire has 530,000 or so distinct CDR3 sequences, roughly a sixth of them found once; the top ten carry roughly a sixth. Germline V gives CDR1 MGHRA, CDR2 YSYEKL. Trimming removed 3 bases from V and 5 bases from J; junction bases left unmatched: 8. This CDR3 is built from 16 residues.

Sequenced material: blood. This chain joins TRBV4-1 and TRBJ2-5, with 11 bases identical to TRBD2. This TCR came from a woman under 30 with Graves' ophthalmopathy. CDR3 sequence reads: CASSQRRPSGGETQYF. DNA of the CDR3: TGCGCCAGCAGCCAGAGGCGTCCTAGCGGGGGGGAGACCCAGTACTTC.